Below, 18 T cell receptor beta chains from the same sample are listed, as sequenced in a study of vaccination and CD4 T cells after COVID-19. Their specific antigens are unknown. With the Oncomine TCR Beta short-read assay, DNA from cultured CD4+ T cells was sequenced. Using its own MiXCR run on the PCR reads, TCRdb lists one record per CDR3 protein. The table has around 20,000 distinct CDR3 sequences, under 30% seen once. The sample's treatment: roughly ten-day PBMC culture with coronavirus spike peptide pools or control peptides (ViraFEST assay). The sequencing input was cultured CD4+ T cells from blood. The receptors come from a human donor with COVID-19.

The chain couples TRBV5-4 to TRBJ1-2; D may be TRBD1 (6 bases). The CDR3 contains 14 residues. Trimming shortened V by 1 base and J by 6 bases, and 13 bases separated the two germline ends. From germline, CDR1 is SGHNT and CDR2 YYREEE (reference sequence). The CDR3 nucleotides are TGTGCCAGCAGCTTGTGGGCGGGGGCAAATGGCTACACCTTC. Its protein is CASSLWAGANGYTF.

The chain carries TRBV29-1 and TRBJ1-2; TRBD1 is a possible D gene (5 bases). The CDR3 runs 13 residues. The germline V gene has CDR1 SQVTM and CDR2 ANQGSEA. Trimming left V 3 bases short and J 5 bases short, with 13 bases between. The CDR3 sequence is CSVEVGTEYGYTF. The DNA for the CDR3 is TGCAGCGTTGAGGTGGGGACGGAATATGGCTACACCTTC.

This clonotype was detected only a few times. The chain couples TRBV24-1 to TRBJ2-6; 11 bases fit TRBD1. This CDR3 region has 19 residues. Germline-derived CDR1 and CDR2 are KGHDR and SFDVKD. V lost 5 bases and J lost 0; bases outside the gene matches: 8. The CDR3 DNA reads TGTGCCACCAGTGCCAGTTGGGGACAGGGGGACTCTGGGGCCAACGTCCTGACTTTC. Translation gives CATSASWGQGDSGANVLTF.

This chain links TRBV6-1 with TRBJ2-3; 10 positions agree with TRBD2. The V segment lost 8 bases and the J segment 6 bases; nucleotides outside the gene matches: 11. The germline V gene has CDR1 MNHNS and CDR2 SASEGT. This CDR3 is built from 15 residues. CDR3 residues: CASGPGTSAGDTQYF. DNA of the CDR3: TGTGCCAGCGGACCTGGGACTAGCGCCGGGGATACGCAGTATTTT.

The rearrangement joins TRBV6-1 to TRBJ2-5; D remains ambiguous. CDR3 length equals 17 residues. Germline values: CDR1 MNHNS, CDR2 SASEGT. V was cut by 4 bases and J by 2 bases, with 20 bases left in between. The DNA of the CDR3 is TGTGCCAGCAGTGTTTCCGACCAGAGAGAGTGGCAAGAGACCCAGTACTTC. Translated: CASSVSDQREWQETQYF.

The rearrangement uses TRBV12-3 or TRBV12-4 and TRBJ2-1; D may match TRBD1 or TRBD2 (6 bases each). V shed 3 bases and J shed 6 bases, with 12 bases lying between them. CDR3 length equals 14 residues. CDR3 protein: CASSFGGGRNEQFF. CDR3 bases: TGTGCCAGCAGTTTTGGAGGGGGTCGCAATGAGCAGTTCTTC.

The gene calls are TRBV19 and TRBJ2-2, with 9 bases that match TRBD2. With 7 bases clipped from V and 4 bases from J, the junction kept 10 bases outside the gene matches. Germline values: CDR1 LNHDA, CDR2 SQIVND (reference sequence). This CDR3 is 16 amino acids long. CDR3 DNA: TGTGCCAGTATACCGCGGGGGGGCCTTCTCACCGGGGAGCTGTTTTTT. It yields the protein CASIPRGGLLTGELFF. Together with reference TRBV19 and TRBJ2-2, the CDR3 gives the full variable domain: DGGITQSPKYLFRKEGQNVTLSCEQNLNHDAMYWYRQDPGQGLRLIYYSQIVNDFQKGDIAEGYSVSREKKESFPLTVTSAQKNPTAFYLCASIPRGGLLTGELFFGEGSRLTVL.

The chain joins TRBV7-2 to TRBJ2-7; no clear D gene. The V end lost 2 bases, the J end lost 0 bases, and 11 bases lay between the germline ends. The CDR3 loop spans 15 amino acids. Germline V gives CDR1 SGHTA, CDR2 FQGNSA. The CDR3 region has the DNA TGTGCCAGCAGCTTATGGGGTGAAGTCTCCTACGAGCAGTACTTC. This sequence encodes CASSLWGEVSYEQYF.

The chain employs TRBV2 and TRBJ1-5, with TRBD1 identical over 8 bases. CDR1 SNHLY and CDR2 FYNNEI come from the germline V gene. Trimming cost V 6 bases and J 6 bases; bases outside gene matches: 10. This CDR3 has 15 residues. CDR3 region: CASRGQGERGQPQHF. CDR3 in DNA: TGTGCCAGCAGAGGACAGGGCGAGAGGGGTCAGCCCCAGCATTTT.

The J gene is TRBJ2-5, the V gene TRBV6-2 or TRBV6-3, with D perhaps matching TRBD1 or TRBD2 (5 bases each). The ends were cut back, 2 bases at V and 1 base at J, with 14 bases in the middle. Germline assignment: CDR1 MNHEY and CDR2 SVGEGT. The CDR3 is made up of 16 amino acids. CDR3 sequence: CASSYRTEGFQETQYF. CDR3 DNA: TGTGCCAGCAGTTACCGTACCGAGGGGTTCCAAGAGACCCAGTACTTC.

This chain uses TRBV5-4 with TRBJ1-4, with 10 bases aligning to TRBD1. CDR1 SGHNT and CDR2 YYREEE come from the germline V gene (reference sequence). V was pared by 4 bases and J by 1 base, with 4 bases of the junction left unmatched. This CDR3 contains 16 residues. The CDR3 region has the DNA TGTGCCAGCAGCCCGGGACAGGGGCGAACTAATGAAAAACTGTTTTTT. It codes for CASSPGQGRTNEKLFF.

V and J are TRBV5-4 and TRBJ2-5, with D perhaps given as TRBD1 or TRBD2 (5 bases each). Trimming cost V 4 bases and J 4 bases, with 11 bases left between them. CDR1 and CDR2 (germline): SGHNT, YYREEE (reference sequence). CDR3 length: 13 amino acids. The CDR3 loop reads CASSPVGVETQYF. For the CDR3, the DNA is TGTGCCAGCAGCCCGGTGGGGGTAGAGACCCAGTACTTC. Looking up the rest from reference TRBV5-4 and TRBJ2-5 gives the full variable domain: ETGVTQSPTHLIKTRGQQVTLRCSSQSGHNTVSWYQQALGQGPQFIFQYYREEENGRGNFPPRFSGLQFPNYSSELNVNALELDDSALYLCASSPVGVETQYFGPGTRLLVL.

Only a few counts were recorded for this clonotype. V and J are TRBV6-1 and TRBJ1-5; weak D call: TRBD1 (5 bases). Looked up from germline, CDR1 is MNHNS and CDR2 is SASEGT. With 0 bases removed from V and 9 bases from J, the gap between germline ends came to 15 bases. This CDR3 contains 15 residues. The CDR3 DNA reads TGTGCCAGCAGTGAAGCCCCGCAGGGTCAACGGCCCCAGCATTTT. It encodes CASSEAPQGQRPQHF.

This clonotype was seen more than once but under ten times. The chain recombines TRBV7-9 with TRBJ1-1; weak D call: TRBD1 (6 bases). CDR1 is SEHNR, CDR2 FQNEAQ, per germline (reference sequence). Trimming pared 1 base from V and 6 bases from J, leaving 18 bases between. The CDR3 sequence is 16 residues long. The CDR3 region is CASSLEGVSLQPEAFF. The CDR3, as DNA: TGTGCCAGCAGCTTAGAGGGGGTCAGTTTGCAGCCTGAAGCTTTCTTT.

The rearrangement uses TRBV29-1 and TRBJ2-7, with TRBD2 identical over 8 bases. This CDR3 contains 11 residues. The junction had 4 bases not matched to a gene; V was cut back by 7 bases and J by 5 bases. Germline lookup yields CDR1 SQVTM and CDR2 ANQGSEA. In DNA, the CDR3 is TGCAGCGCCCGGGGGGGTGACGAGCAGTACTTC. Protein sequence: CSARGGDEQYF.

V gene TRBV12-3 or TRBV12-4 combines with J gene TRBJ2-2; no definite D call. The V end was cut by 3 bases, the J end by 6 bases, with 11 bases between. The CDR3 sequence is 14 residues long. The CDR3 spells CASSFSQGSGELFF. The CDR3 DNA sequence: TGTGCCAGCAGTTTCTCCCAAGGGTCCGGGGAGCTGTTTTTT.

This clonotype was counted a few times. J is TRBJ1-5 and V is TRBV7-9; D is possibly TRBD1 (6 bases). The CDR3 is 16 residues long. V was clipped by 5 bases and J by 2 bases, with 16 bases between them. From germline, CDR1 is SEHNR and CDR2 FQNEAQ (reference sequence). CDR3 sequence (DNA): TGTGCCAGCAGCCCATACCCAGGGGACGGCAATCAGCCCCAGCATTTT. It encodes CASSPYPGDGNQPQHF.

The rearrangement uses TRBV11-3 and TRBJ2-2; a possible D gene is TRBD2 (6 bases). V was cut by 7 bases and J by 7 bases, with 19 bases left in between. This CDR3 has 15 residues. In germline, CDR1 is SGHNT, CDR2 YENEEA. The CDR3 DNA reads as TGTGCCAGCATTGGGACTGGAAGCGTAGACGGGGAGCTGTTTTTT. This encodes CASIGTGSVDGELFF. The whole variable domain, filled in from reference TRBV11-3 and TRBJ2-2, reads EAGVVQSPRYKIIEKKQPVAFWCNPISGHNTLYWYLQNLGQGPELLIRYENEEAVDDSQLPKDRFSAERLKGVDSTLKIQPAELGDSAVYLCASIGTGSVDGELFFGEGSRLTVL.